The 18 T cell receptor beta chains listed next were all sequenced from one sample in a study of beta chain features in type 1 diabetes. Study-wide results and caveats: Type 1 diabetes patients had moderately but significantly shorter TCRB CDR3s in all four CD4+ subsets.

Their recognized antigens are unknown. Since all of the isolated RNA was reverse transcribed, expressed TCRB transcripts were what got sequenced. Libraries were prepared by immunoSEQ multiplex PCR; TCRdb keeps only in-frame clonotypes and omits some of them. The table includes 300,000 to 450,000 clones, around 13% detected once. Specimen: naive CD4+ T cells from blood. The receptor source for this set is a woman aged 18-29 years with type 1 diabetes.

This clone was seen more than once but under ten times. The chain recombines TRBV6-4 with TRBJ1-6; unclear D gene. The germline V gene encodes CDR1 MRHNA and CDR2 SNTAGT. This CDR3 has 14 amino acids. The V gene lost 2 bases and the J gene lost 10 bases, with 12 bases spanning the gap. The CDR3 loop is CASSDEASASPLHF. The CDR3 DNA is TGTGCCAGCAGTGACGAGGCGTCAGCATCACCCCTCCACTTT.

V usage is TRBV9 and J usage is TRBJ2-2; tentatively, D is TRBD2 (6 bases). Germline CDR1 SGDLS, CDR2 YYNGEE. The CDR3 runs 17 residues. V lost 0 bases and J 6 bases, leaving 18 bases between the germline ends. CDR3 amino acids: CASSVVSWRECAGELFF. As DNA, the CDR3 is TGTGCCAGCAGCGTAGTTTCCTGGAGGGAATGCGCCGGGGAGCTGTTTTTT.

This clone was detected only a few times. In the same sample, other DNA sequences code for this CDR3. This chain joins TRBV5-1 and TRBJ2-1; D not certain. CDR1 is SGHRS and CDR2 is YFSETQ in the germline V gene. Trimming cost V 0 bases and J 0 bases, with 7 bases left between them. This CDR3 comprises 15 residues. The CDR3 region has the DNA TGCGCCAGCAGCTTGGTTGGTAGCTCCTACAATGAGCAGTTCTTC. Its translation: CASSLVGSSYNEQFF.

Concerning this clone itself: Additional DNA sequences in this sample encode the identical CDR3. The genes are TRBV25-1 and TRBJ2-3; a possible D gene is TRBD2 (6 bases). Trimming took off 5 bases at V and 2 bases at J, with 11 bases between the two ends. CDR3 length: 14 amino acids. Germline lookup yields CDR1 MGHDK and CDR2 SYGVNS. The CDR3 spells CASSNGGSTDTQYF. The CDR3 DNA sequence: TGTGCCAGCAGTAACGGAGGGTCCACAGATACGCAGTATTTT.

The CDR3 sequence: CASSGTGGRETQYF. Here the CDR3 DNA reads TGCGCCAGCAGCGGGACAGGGGGGCGAGAGACCCAGTACTTC. The chain employs TRBV4-1 and TRBJ2-5; 11 bases fit TRBD1. Per the germline V gene, CDR1 is MGHRA and CDR2 is YSYEKL. V was clipped by 5 bases and J by 4 bases; unmatched bases: 3. This CDR3 has 14 amino acids.

Here the CDR3 DNA reads TGTGCCAGCAGCTTGCGAGGGACAGGAGCGGGGACGAACACTGAAGCTTTCTTT. Amino acid sequence: CASSLRGTGAGTNTEAFF. The chain combines TRBV5-4 with TRBJ1-1; 8 nucleotides line up with TRBD1. Germline V CDR1 and CDR2: SGHNT, YYREEE (reference sequence). This CDR3 is 18 amino acids long. V lost 1 base and J lost 1; bases outside the gene matches: 12.

This clone turned up a few times. J is TRBJ2-2 and V is TRBV7-8, with 10 bases aligning to TRBD1. Germline V CDR1 and CDR2: SGHVS, FQNEAQ. V trimming: 7 bases; J trimming: 8 bases; junction bases outside the gene matches: 10. The CDR3 is 15 residues long. CDR3 in amino acids: CASNGRTGGSGELFF. CDR3 DNA: TGTGCCAGCAACGGCAGGACAGGGGGATCGGGGGAGCTGTTTTTT.

This clone was observed a handful of times. The rearrangement links TRBV7-2 to TRBJ2-1, with TRBD2 identical over 8 bases. Germline V lookup: CDR1 SGHTA, CDR2 FQGNSA. The CDR3 runs 16 residues. J was trimmed by 0 bases and V by 6 bases; bases with no gene match: 7. The CDR3 here is CASRLPSGGSYNEQFF. DNA of the CDR3: TGTGCCAGCAGGCTCCCCAGCGGGGGCTCCTACAATGAGCAGTTCTTC.

The V call is TRBV4-3, the J call TRBJ1-5; tentatively, D is TRBD1 (6 bases). Germline assignment: CDR1 LGHNA and CDR2 YSLEER. V lost 0 bases and J lost 6, with 15 bases in between. The CDR3 covers 16 residues. In DNA form, the CDR3 reads TGCGCCAGCAGCCAAGAGTTAAGGGGCAGGGGTCAGCCCCAGCATTTT. It encodes CASSQELRGRGQPQHF.

Only a few counts were recorded for this clone. The chain recombines TRBV18 with TRBJ2-5; D possibly corresponds to TRBD2 (6 bases). The length of the CDR3 is 11 residues. V lost 6 bases, J lost 5 bases, and 7 bases lay in between. Germline V gives CDR1 KGHSH, CDR2 LQKENI. The CDR3: CASSLAETQYF. CDR3 sequence (DNA): TGTGCCAGCTCCCTAGCGGAGACCCAGTACTTC.

This clone has a handful of counts. The V gene is TRBV11-2, the J gene TRBJ2-7; 8 positions match TRBD2. Germline V lookup: CDR1 SGHAT, CDR2 FQNNGV. The CDR3 contains 16 residues. The V segment lost 1 base and the J segment 2 bases; nucleotides outside the gene matches: 7. Written as DNA, the CDR3 is TGTGCCAGCAGCTTAGCCGGGGCGGGAGGAACCTACGAGCAGTACTTC. Amino acids: CASSLAGAGGTYEQYF.

There are a few counts of this clone. This chain links TRBV7-2 with TRBJ2-3; 11 nucleotides match TRBD2. V dropped 6 bases and J dropped 5; count of bases not matched to a gene: 10. This CDR3 contains 16 residues. CDR1 and CDR2 from the germline V gene are SGHTA and FQGNSA. CDR3 sequence: CASSYSGGATRDTQYF. The CDR3 DNA is TGTGCCAGCAGTTATAGCGGGGGGGCAACCAGAGATACGCAGTATTTT.

This chain uses TRBV2 with TRBJ2-7, with 8 bases fitting TRBD1. This CDR3 spans 14 amino acids. V lost 2 bases and J lost 5; bases outside the gene matches: 5. Germline CDR1 SNHLY, CDR2 FYNNEI. The CDR3 coding sequence is TGTGCCAGCAGTGAAAGGGGACAGGCCCACGAGCAGTACTTC. This sequence encodes CASSERGQAHEQYF.

This clone has just a few counts. The chain joins TRBV15 to TRBJ2-6; 9 positions match TRBD1. CDR3 length: 16 residues. V lost 6 bases to trimming and J lost 1 base; unmatched junction nucleotides: 4. In germline, CDR1 is LNHNV, CDR2 YYDKDF (reference sequence). The CDR3 region is CATRTGGLSGANVLTF. CDR3 nucleotides: TGTGCCACCAGGACAGGGGGTTTGTCTGGGGCCAACGTCCTGACTTTC. Full variable domain (remainder filled in from reference TRBV15 and TRBJ2-6): DAMVIQNPRYQVTQFGKPVTLSCSQTLNHNVMYWYQQKSSQAPKLLFHYYDKDFNNEADTPDNFQSRRPNTSFCFLDIRSPGLGDTAMYLCATRTGGLSGANVLTFGAGSRLTVL.

This chain links TRBV25-1 with TRBJ1-3; D gene ambiguous. The CDR3 runs 14 residues. The ends were cut back, 6 bases at V and 3 bases at J, with 12 bases in the middle. CDR1 MGHDK and CDR2 SYGVNS come from the germline V gene. This chain's CDR3 is CASSPTGVGNTIYF. In DNA, the CDR3 is TGTGCCAGCAGCCCCACCGGGGTTGGAAACACCATATATTTT. Full variable domain (rest looked up from reference TRBV25-1 and TRBJ1-3): EADIYQTPRYLVIGTGKKITLECSQTMGHDKMYWYQQDPGMELHLIHYSYGVNSTEKGDLSSESTVSRIRTEHFPLTLESARPSHTSQYLCASSPTGVGNTIYFGEGSWLTVV.

The J gene is TRBJ2-5, the V gene TRBV25-1, with a weak D call TRBD1 (5 bases). The CDR3 extends over 13 amino acids. V dropped 4 bases and J dropped 5 bases, with 11 bases sitting between them. Germline CDR1 is MGHDK and CDR2 is SYGVNS. The CDR3 region is CASSAAGKETQYF. As DNA, the CDR3 is TGTGCCAGCAGTGCGGCAGGGAAGGAGACCCAGTACTTC. Variable domain in full (rest from reference TRBV25-1 and TRBJ2-5): EADIYQTPRYLVIGTGKKITLECSQTMGHDKMYWYQQDPGMELHLIHYSYGVNSTEKGDLSSESTVSRIRTEHFPLTLESARPSHTSQYLCASSAAGKETQYFGPGTRLLVL.

V and J are TRBV5-1 and TRBJ1-1; D remains unclear. Germline CDR1 reads SGHRS; CDR2 reads YFSETQ. V gave up 3 bases and J gave up 11 bases, with 11 bases separating them. This CDR3 is built from 11 residues. CDR3 sequence (DNA): TGCGCCAGCAGCTCGGAGGCGGGGGCTTTCTTT. Protein product: CASSSEAGAFF. The whole variable domain, remainder taken from reference TRBV5-1 and TRBJ1-1, is KAGVTQTPRYLIKTRGQQVTLSCSPISGHRSVSWYQQTPGQGLQFLFEYFSETQRNKGNFPGRFSGRQFSNSRSEMNVSTLELGDSALYLCASSSEAGAFFGQGTRLTVV.

In its sample, this clone was seen a few times. This chain joins TRBV11-3 and TRBJ1-1, with D hard to call. Looked up from germline, CDR1 is SGHNT and CDR2 is YENEEA. CDR3 length: 13 residues. V was clipped by 5 bases and J by 0 bases, with 7 bases between them. The chain's CDR3 is CASSQTLNTEAFF. As DNA, the CDR3 is TGTGCCAGCAGCCAGACACTGAACACTGAAGCTTTCTTT. Combining the CDR3 with reference TRBV11-3 and TRBJ1-1 gives the whole variable domain EAGVVQSPRYKIIEKKQPVAFWCNPISGHNTLYWYLQNLGQGPELLIRYENEEAVDDSQLPKDRFSAERLKGVDSTLKIQPAELGDSAVYLCASSQTLNTEAFFGQGTRLTVV.